This section outlines one T cell receptor (beta chain) sequence together with its context. Generated by immunoSEQ multiplex PCR, the TCRdb table keeps only in-frame clones and is missing some. The table has about 41,000 clones, more than 70% seen once. This sample is part of a study of T cells in localized non-small cell lung cancer. This CDR3 has 15 residues. V was clipped by 5 bases and J by 3 bases; unmatched bases: 3. Per the germline V gene, CDR1 is SGHAT and CDR2 is FQNNGV. V gene TRBV11-2 combines with J gene TRBJ2-1; the match to TRBD2 covers 11 bases. The source was peripheral blood, collected before any cancer treatment. The clonotype was recovered from a female donor of 60 years or more with stage I squamous cell lung carcinoma. Here the CDR3 reads CASSITSGSYNEQFF. DNA of the CDR3: TGTGCCAGCAGCATCACTAGCGGGAGCTACAATGAGCAGTTCTTC.